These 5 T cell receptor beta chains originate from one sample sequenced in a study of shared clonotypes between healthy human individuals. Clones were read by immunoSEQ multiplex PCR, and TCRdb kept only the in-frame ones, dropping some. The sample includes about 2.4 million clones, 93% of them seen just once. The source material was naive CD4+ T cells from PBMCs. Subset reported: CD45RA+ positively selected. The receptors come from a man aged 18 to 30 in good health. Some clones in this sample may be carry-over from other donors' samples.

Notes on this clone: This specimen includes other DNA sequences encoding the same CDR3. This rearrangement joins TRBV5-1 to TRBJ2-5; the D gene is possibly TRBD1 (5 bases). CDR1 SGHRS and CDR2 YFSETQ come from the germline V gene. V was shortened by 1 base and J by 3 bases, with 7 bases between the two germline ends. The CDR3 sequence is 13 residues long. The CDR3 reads CASSLTGEETQYF. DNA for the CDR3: TGCGCCAGCAGCTTGACAGGAGAAGAGACCCAGTACTTC.

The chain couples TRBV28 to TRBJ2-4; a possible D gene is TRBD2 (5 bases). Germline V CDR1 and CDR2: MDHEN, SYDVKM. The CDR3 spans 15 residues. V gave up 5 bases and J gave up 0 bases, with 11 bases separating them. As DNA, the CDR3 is TGTGCCAGCAGTCAAGGGAGCCTAGCCAAAAACATTCAGTACTTC. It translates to CASSQGSLAKNIQYF. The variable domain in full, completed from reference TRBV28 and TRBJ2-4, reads DVKVTQSSRYLVKRTGEKVFLECVQDMDHENMFWYRQDPGLGLRLIYFSYDVKMKEKGDIPEGYSVSREKKERFSLILESASTNQTSMYLCASSQGSLAKNIQYFGAGTRLSVL.

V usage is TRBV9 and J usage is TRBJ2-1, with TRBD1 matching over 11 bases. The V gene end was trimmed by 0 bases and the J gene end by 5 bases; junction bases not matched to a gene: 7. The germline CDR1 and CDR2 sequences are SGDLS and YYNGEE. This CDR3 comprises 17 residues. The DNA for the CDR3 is TGTGCCAGCAGCGTAGAGGTGGGACAGGGGGGAGACAATGAGCAGTTCTTC. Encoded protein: CASSVEVGQGGDNEQFF.

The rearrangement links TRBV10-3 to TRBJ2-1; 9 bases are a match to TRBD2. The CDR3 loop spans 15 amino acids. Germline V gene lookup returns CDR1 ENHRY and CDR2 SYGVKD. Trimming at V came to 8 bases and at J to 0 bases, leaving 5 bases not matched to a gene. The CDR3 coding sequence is TGTGCCATCTCTAGCGGGGCCAGCTCCTACAATGAGCAGTTCTTC. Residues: CAISSGASSYNEQFF.

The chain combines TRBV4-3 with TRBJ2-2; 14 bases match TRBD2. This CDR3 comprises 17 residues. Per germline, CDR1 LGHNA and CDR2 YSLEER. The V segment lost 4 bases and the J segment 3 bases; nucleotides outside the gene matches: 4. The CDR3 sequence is CASSPGLAGGYTGELFF. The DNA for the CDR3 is TGCGCCAGCAGCCCTGGACTAGCGGGAGGATACACCGGGGAGCTGTTTTTT.